This TCR beta chain appears in the sequencing data of a study of neurological immune-mediated disorders. Overall study findings and caveats: On phylogenetic grouping, the repertoires of 18 of 34 multiple sclerosis patients fell within one related-CDR3 cluster, constituting a possible signature.

The length of the CDR3 is 14 residues. Germline V gene sequence: CDR1 SGHVS, CDR2 FNYEAQ. V dropped 5 bases and J dropped 4 bases, with 14 bases sitting between them. The table lists this clonotype with many counts. Its target is not known. Synthesis of cDNA was performed by 5'RACE using 10-nucleotide random UMIs. Every sequencing run drew on 15-18 subjects and yielded over 160 million TCR-beta sequences. TCRdb reprocessed the 5' RACE reads via MiXCR and lists one record per CDR3 protein. The sample records some 43,000 distinct CDR3 sequences, approximately 2.4% being singletons. The receptor's source is a man aged 25 to 40 with multiple sclerosis. The sequencing input was PBMCs. The rearrangement uses TRBV7-6 and TRBJ2-5; D unclear. The CDR3, as DNA: TGTGCCAGCAGCCACCGACTTAATGGAGAGACCCAGTACTTC. Residues: CASSHRLNGETQYF.